Each of the 24 T cell receptor beta chains below was sequenced from the same sample in a study of post-analysis software for immune sequencing data. Overall study results and limits: Relative to controls, patients had about five TRBV segments at higher frequency, with TRBV5-6, TRBV5-1 and TRBV20-1 among these.

The library was made from cDNA and included unique molecular identifiers. TCRdb passed the PCR reads through MiXCR, listing each CDR3 protein once. The sample has about 400,000 distinct CDR3 sequences; 30% to 45% are singletons. The antigens for these receptors are not known. Sequenced sample: blood. The source of these receptors is a girl between 10 and 17 years old with multiple sclerosis.

This sequence joins TRBV7-9 and TRBJ1-1; no clear D. Germline assignment: CDR1 SEHNR and CDR2 FQNEAQ (reference sequence). There are 15 residues in the CDR3. V dropped 3 bases and J dropped 0 bases, with 11 bases sitting between them. Written as DNA, the CDR3 is TGTGCCAGCAGCTTGAGTCAGAGCATGAACACTGAAGCTTTCTTT. Translating gives CASSLSQSMNTEAFF.

This chain connects TRBV5-1 to TRBJ2-7; D tentatively reads TRBD1 or TRBD2 (5 bases each). The germline gives CDR1 SGHRS, CDR2 YFSETQ. The ends were cut back, 2 bases at V and 4 bases at J, with 13 bases in the middle. The CDR3 covers 14 residues. The CDR3 DNA reads as TGCGCCAGCAGCTTCCCGGGGCCAAATTACGAGCAGTACTTC. Residues: CASSFPGPNYEQYF.

The J gene is TRBJ2-3, the V gene TRBV9; TRBD2 aligns across 8 bases. V lost 0 bases and J lost 1; bases outside the gene matches: 7. This CDR3 contains 17 residues. Germline V gives CDR1 SGDLS, CDR2 YYNGEE. This chain's CDR3 is CASSVGLDGGGTDTQYF. CDR3 DNA sequence: TGTGCCAGCAGCGTAGGACTTGACGGGGGGGGCACAGATACGCAGTATTTT.

This clonotype was detected many times. This chain links TRBV29-1 with TRBJ1-2; unclear D gene. Germline loops: CDR1 SQVTM, CDR2 ANQGSEA. The CDR3 is 12 amino acids. V lost 2 bases, J lost 4 bases, and 8 bases lay in between. This chain's CDR3 is CSVENRVYGYTF. The CDR3 nucleotides read TGCAGCGTTGAAAACAGAGTCTATGGCTACACCTTC.

J is TRBJ1-6 and V is TRBV20-1, with 9 bases that match TRBD1. CDR1 DFQATT and CDR2 SNEGSKA come from the germline V gene (reference sequence). The CDR3 is made up of 16 amino acids. Germline trimming cut 5 bases from V and 0 bases from J; bases unmatched to any gene: 5. CDR3 DNA: TGCAGTGCTCGACAGGGGGAAAGCTCCTATAATTCACCCCTCCACTTT. Amino acid sequence: CSARQGESSYNSPLHF.

This clonotype has a handful of counts. This chain connects TRBV29-1 to TRBJ1-4, with D hard to call. V was clipped by 4 bases and J by 0 bases, with 6 bases between them. Germline CDR1 is SQVTM and CDR2 is ANQGSEA. This CDR3 has 13 residues. In DNA form, the CDR3 reads TGCAGCGTTGTCACCGCAACTAATGAAAAACTGTTTTTT. Encoded protein: CSVVTATNEKLFF.

In regard to this clonotype: A read error may account for a junction end that differs from germline. The chain couples TRBV5-5 to TRBJ1-2, with 11 positions matching TRBD1. This CDR3 has 13 amino acids. The germline V gene encodes CDR1 SGHKS and CDR2 YYEKEE (reference sequence). The DNA of the CDR3 is TGTGCCAGCCGCCGGGACAGGGGGGATGGCCACACCTTC. Protein sequence: CASRRDRGDGHTF.

This clonotype came up a few times. The genes are TRBV3-1 and TRBJ1-2, with 8 bases matching TRBD1. Germline V gene sequence: CDR1 LGHDT, CDR2 YNNKEL (reference sequence). The CDR3 runs to 17 residues. Trimming removed 0 bases from V and 4 bases from J; junction bases left unmatched: 10. CDR3 sequence reads: CASSQEGPYGQGYGYTF. The CDR3 DNA follows: TGTGCCAGCAGCCAAGAAGGACCGTATGGACAGGGCTATGGCTACACCTTC.

The chain combines TRBV4-1 with TRBJ2-3; 9 bases agree with TRBD2. The CDR3 loop spans 20 amino acids. The V segment lost 4 bases and the J segment 0 bases; nucleotides outside the gene matches: 17. CDR1 is MGHRA and CDR2 is YSYEKL in the germline V gene. CDR3 sequence: CASSPHLKIAGDSSTDTQYF. As DNA, the CDR3 is TGCGCCAGCAGCCCCCATTTGAAGATAGCGGGGGACTCTAGCACAGATACGCAGTATTTT.

The V and J genes are TRBV18 and TRBJ2-7, with D uncertain. Per the germline V gene, CDR1 is KGHSH and CDR2 is LQKENI. V was trimmed by 2 bases and J by 3 bases, leaving 8 bases between them. The CDR3 spans 13 residues. The CDR3 region is CASSPSLNYEQYF. DNA of the CDR3: TGTGCCAGCTCACCATCCCTGAACTACGAGCAGTACTTC.

The table lists this clonotype with a few counts. The V gene is TRBV18, the J gene TRBJ2-3; tentatively, D is TRBD1 (6 bases). Germline CDR1 and CDR2: KGHSH and LQKENI. The CDR3 spans 17 residues. V gave up 0 bases and J gave up 2 bases, with 15 bases separating them. The CDR3 sequence is CASSPPGQSLSTDTQYF. CDR3 DNA: TGTGCCAGCTCACCACCCGGACAGTCCCTTTCCACAGATACGCAGTATTTT.

The chain combines TRBV4-1 with TRBJ2-7; D is possibly TRBD2 (6 bases). V lost 0 bases and J lost 3, with 15 bases in between. Germline lookup yields CDR1 MGHRA and CDR2 YSYEKL. The CDR3 extends over 16 amino acids. CDR3 nucleotide sequence: TGCGCCAGCAGCCAAGAGCCCTCGGCGGGGCTCTACGAGCAGTACTTC. Translation gives CASSQEPSAGLYEQYF.

The CDR3 sequence is CSARTPTNYGYTF. In nucleotides, the CDR3 is TGCAGCGCCCGGACACCCACTAACTATGGCTACACCTTC. The V gene is TRBV29-1, the J gene TRBJ1-2; possibly TRBD1 for D (5 bases). CDR3 length: 13 residues. V dropped 7 bases and J dropped 0 bases, with 12 bases sitting between them. Germline V gene sequence: CDR1 SQVTM, CDR2 ANQGSEA.

This chain uses TRBV7-2 with TRBJ1-5; tentative D call: TRBD1 (6 bases). The germline CDR1 and CDR2 sequences are SGHTA and FQGNSA. The CDR3 totals 16 residues. V shed 2 bases and J shed 3 bases, with 14 bases lying between them. The CDR3 spells CASSLSGASNNQPQHF. DNA of the CDR3: TGTGCCAGCAGCTTATCAGGGGCCTCAAACAATCAGCCCCAGCATTTT.

In its sample, this clonotype was seen once. V gene TRBV5-1 combines with J gene TRBJ2-1; possibly TRBD1 for D (6 bases). CDR3 length: 15 residues. Trimming removed 2 bases from V and 0 bases from J, with 9 bases in between. Germline values: CDR1 SGHRS, CDR2 YFSETQ. The CDR3 sequence is CASSLIGGSYNEQFF. The CDR3, as DNA: TGCGCCAGCAGCTTAATAGGGGGCTCCTACAATGAGCAGTTCTTC.

This chain joins TRBV7-9 and TRBJ1-6; 8 bases are shared with TRBD1. This CDR3 contains 14 residues. Germline trimming cut 4 bases from V and 8 bases from J; bases unmatched to any gene: 4. The germline V gene has CDR1 SEHNR and CDR2 FQNEAQ (reference sequence). The CDR3 DNA is TGTGCCAGCAGCTACGACAGGGGCGATTCACCCCTCCACTTT. This codes for CASSYDRGDSPLHF.

The chain has TRBV18 and TRBJ1-5; TRBD1 matches 9 bases. CDR1 KGHSH and CDR2 LQKENI come from the germline V gene. The CDR3 is 15 amino acids. The V and J ends lost 6 bases and 4 bases, in that order; junction bases with no gene match: 7. The chain's CDR3 is CASSPGTGFNQPQHF. CDR3 sequence (DNA): TGTGCCAGCTCGCCCGGGACAGGGTTTAATCAGCCCCAGCATTTT.

This clonotype occurred a few times. The CDR3 coding sequence is TGTGCCAGCAGCCGGACAGGGCGCAATCAGCCCCAGCATTTT. Translating it yields CASSRTGRNQPQHF. The chain is built from TRBV6-5 and TRBJ1-5; the match to TRBD1 covers 8 bases. The germline V gene has CDR1 MNHEY and CDR2 SVGAGI. Trimming took 6 bases from V and 2 from J; bases not matched to a gene: 3. The CDR3 spans 14 residues.

This clonotype came up a few times. The chain couples TRBV9 to TRBJ1-2; no reliable D call. This CDR3 comprises 14 residues. V was cut by 0 bases and J by 7 bases, with 13 bases left in between. CDR1 SGDLS and CDR2 YYNGEE come from the germline V gene. The CDR3 protein is CASSVGTAVSGYTF. The CDR3 DNA reads as TGTGCCAGCAGCGTAGGGACCGCCGTCAGTGGCTACACCTTC.

This clonotype was recorded once. This may stem from a read error, because a much larger clone lies one nucleotide away. The chain couples TRBV12-3 or TRBV12-4 to TRBJ2-1, with D possibly matching TRBD2 (5 bases). This CDR3 has 16 residues. The chain's CDR3 is CAGRLGIGSSYNEQFF. The CDR3 coding sequence is TGTGCCGGCAGGCTCGGGATTGGGAGCTCCTACAATGAGCAGTTCTTC.

The chain is built from TRBV12-3 or TRBV12-4 and TRBJ2-5; 7 bases align to TRBD1. V shed 7 bases, J shed 5 bases, and the junction held 7 bases outside the gene matches. The CDR3 extends over 13 amino acids. The CDR3 here is CASTLGQLETQYF. CDR3 sequence (DNA): TGTGCCAGCACCTTGGGACAGTTGGAGACCCAGTACTTC.

J is TRBJ2-7 and V is TRBV6-6, with 8 bases identical to TRBD1. Germline V gives CDR1 MNHNY, CDR2 SVGAGI (reference sequence). With V trimmed by 7 bases and J by 1 base, 9 bases remained unmatched. The CDR3 contains 15 residues. CDR3 bases: TGTGCCAGCACAGGATCAGGGGGCGATTCCTACGAGCAGTACTTC. Translation gives CASTGSGGDSYEQYF.

The rearrangement joins TRBV10-3 to TRBJ1-5, with a possible D match to TRBD1 (6 bases). Looked up from germline, CDR1 is ENHRY and CDR2 is SYGVKD. V dropped 7 bases and J dropped 2 bases, with 15 bases sitting between them. The CDR3 is made up of 15 amino acids. CDR3 coding DNA: TGTGCCATCAAGGGGGAGGCGATGGGCAATCAGCCCCAGCATTTT. Translation gives CAIKGEAMGNQPQHF.

The J gene is TRBJ2-1, the V gene TRBV7-3; D remains unclear. The CDR3 sequence is 16 residues long. Germline V gene sequence: CDR1 SGHTA, CDR2 FQGTGA. The V end lost 2 bases, the J end lost 1 base, and 12 bases lay between the germline ends. This chain's CDR3 is CASSLAHGSSYNEQFF. CDR3 coding DNA: TGTGCCAGCAGCTTAGCTCATGGCAGTTCCTACAATGAGCAGTTCTTC.